The 31 T cell receptor beta chains reported below all come from one sample, sequenced in a study of cytomegalovirus exposure and HLA in healthy donors. A multiplex PCR was run with 60 Vbeta primers and 13 Jbeta primers. This table comes from immunoSEQ multiplex PCR, and its TCRdb copy is limited to in-frame clones, with some not included. The table has hundreds of thousands of clones, more than 65% seen once. Sequencing was performed on PBMCs. The receptor source for this set is a young woman in good health and CMV-seronegative.

V and J are TRBV6-1 and TRBJ1-2; 7 bases map to TRBD1. Germline lookup yields CDR1 MNHNS and CDR2 SASEGT. J was trimmed by 4 bases and V by 6 bases; bases with no gene match: 8. This CDR3 contains 14 residues. In DNA, the CDR3 is TGTGCCAGCAGCACGAGGGACAGCTTCTATGGCTACACCTTC. Protein sequence: CASSTRDSFYGYTF.

This clone has just a few counts. V is TRBV6-5 and J is TRBJ1-1, with D perhaps TRBD1 (5 bases). Between the trimmed V and J ends, which lost 0 bases and 5 bases, there was a span of 13 bases. CDR3 length equals 15 residues. CDR1 is MNHEY, CDR2 SVGAGI, per germline. CDR3 region: CASSYSGHRQTEAFF. CDR3 DNA: TGTGCCAGCAGTTACTCTGGACACAGACAAACTGAAGCTTTCTTT.

This chain connects TRBV6-5 to TRBJ2-3; TRBD2 matches 10 bases. This CDR3 is built from 15 residues. Germline CDR1 and CDR2: MNHEY and SVGAGI. Trimming removed 5 bases from V and 6 bases from J; junction bases left unmatched: 8. CDR3 loop: CASSVSSGGSDTQYF. CDR3 coding DNA: TGTGCCAGCAGTGTCTCTAGCGGGGGAAGTGATACGCAGTATTTT.

The chain has TRBV6-4 and TRBJ2-3; 11 positions match TRBD2. The germline V gene encodes CDR1 MRHNA and CDR2 SNTAGT. Germline trimming cut 5 bases from V and 0 bases from J; bases unmatched to any gene: 10. This CDR3 comprises 18 residues. The CDR3 DNA is TGTGCCAGCAGTCAAACTAGCGGGGGACAAGAGAGCACAGATACGCAGTATTTT. As protein: CASSQTSGGQESTDTQYF.

This rearrangement joins TRBV5-1 to TRBJ2-5; TRBD2 agrees at 10 bases. Per germline, CDR1 SGHRS and CDR2 YFSETQ. The CDR3 loop spans 16 amino acids. V gave up 1 base and J gave up 4 bases; unmatched junction bases: 7. The CDR3 here is CASSLFASGSGETQYF. The DNA of the CDR3 is TGCGCCAGCAGCTTGTTTGCTAGCGGGAGTGGAGAGACCCAGTACTTC.

V usage is TRBV11-2 and J usage is TRBJ2-3; perhaps TRBD2 as D (5 bases). V was shortened by 5 bases and J by 1 base, with 16 bases between the two germline ends. Per the germline V gene, CDR1 is SGHAT and CDR2 is FQNNGV. The CDR3 runs 16 residues. The CDR3 region is CASSQPRRARTDTQYF. The CDR3 nucleotides read TGTGCCAGCAGCCAACCCAGGCGGGCACGCACAGATACGCAGTATTTT. Combining the CDR3 with reference TRBV11-2 and TRBJ2-3 gives the whole variable domain EAGVAQSPRYKIIEKRQSVAFWCNPISGHATLYWYQQILGQGPKLLIQFQNNGVVDDSQLPKDRFSAERLKGVDSTLKIQPAKLEDSAVYLCASSQPRRARTDTQYFGPGTRLTVL.

The rearrangement uses TRBV14 and TRBJ2-5, with 7 nucleotides matching TRBD2. Per the germline V gene, CDR1 is SGHDN and CDR2 is FVKESK. The V gene end was trimmed by 0 bases and the J gene end by 9 bases; junction bases not matched to a gene: 13. The CDR3 is 16 amino acids. Written as DNA, the CDR3 is TGTGCCAGCAGCCAAGATCCCCCTCAACGGGAGGAGGCCCAGTACTTC. Its translation: CASSQDPPQREEAQYF.

The CDR3 protein is CASSLAGTGGPSNQPQHF. CDR3 nucleotide sequence: TGTGCCAGCAGCTTAGCCGGGACAGGGGGACCCAGCAATCAGCCCCAGCATTTT. The genes are TRBV7-9 and TRBJ1-5; TRBD1 matches 11 bases. The V and J ends lost 0 bases and 1 base, in that order; junction bases with no gene match: 5. Germline V gene sequence: CDR1 SEHNR, CDR2 FQNEAQ (reference sequence). The CDR3 covers 18 residues.

This chain connects TRBV5-1 to TRBJ2-7, with TRBD1 matching over 9 bases. The ends lost 1 base at V and 4 bases at J; junction bases unmatched: 3. This CDR3 comprises 14 residues. The germline CDR1 and CDR2 sequences are SGHRS and YFSETQ. The CDR3 region is CASSLKQGAYEQYF. The CDR3 DNA sequence: TGCGCCAGCAGCTTGAAACAGGGGGCTTACGAGCAGTACTTC.

This chain uses TRBV15 with TRBJ1-1; perhaps TRBD1 as D (5 bases). There are 14 residues in the CDR3. V shed 0 bases and J shed 5 bases, with 10 bases lying between them. The germline gives CDR1 LNHNV, CDR2 YYDKDF (reference sequence). The CDR3 bases are TGTGCCACCAGCAGAGATCAGGGTCGGACTGAAGCTTTCTTT. Protein product: CATSRDQGRTEAFF. The whole variable domain, filled in from reference TRBV15 and TRBJ1-1, reads DAMVIQNPRYQVTQFGKPVTLSCSQTLNHNVMYWYQQKSSQAPKLLFHYYDKDFNNEADTPDNFQSRRPNTSFCFLDIRSPGLGDTAMYLCATSRDQGRTEAFFGQGTRLTVV.

This rearrangement joins TRBV6-9 to TRBJ2-2, with 8 bases fitting TRBD2. The CDR3 runs to 15 residues. CDR1 is MNHGY and CDR2 is SVAAGI in the germline V gene. V lost 10 bases and J lost 5; bases outside the gene matches: 12. The CDR3 sequence: CANLRAGVRTGELFF. The CDR3 DNA follows: TGTGCCAACCTAAGAGCGGGAGTAAGAACCGGGGAGCTGTTTTTT.

J is TRBJ1-1 and V is TRBV6-6, with 7 positions matching TRBD1. CDR1 is MNHNY and CDR2 is SVGAGI in the germline V gene (reference sequence). This CDR3 has 13 residues. Losses at the gene ends were 4 bases for V and 5 bases for J; bases not matched to a gene: 4. This CDR3 reads CASSFPGGTEAFF. The DNA for the CDR3 is TGTGCCAGCAGTTTTCCAGGGGGGACTGAAGCTTTCTTT.

To note about this clone: The same CDR3 is also encoded by other DNA sequences in this sample. The rearrangement links TRBV19 to TRBJ1-1, with unresolved D. CDR3 length: 11 amino acids. The V and J ends lost 1 base and 7 bases respectively, with 4 bases between them. CDR1 is LNHDA, CDR2 SQIVND, per germline (reference sequence). CDR3: CASSIAIEAFF. The CDR3 bases are TGTGCCAGTAGTATAGCCATTGAAGCTTTCTTT.

This chain uses TRBV5-1 with TRBJ2-1; TRBD2 aligns across 15 bases. The junction had 3 bases not matched to a gene; V was cut back by 4 bases and J by 4 bases. Germline values: CDR1 SGHRS, CDR2 YFSETQ. This CDR3 spans 16 amino acids. The CDR3, as DNA: TGCGCCAGCAGCGGCGGACTAGCGGGAGGGTACAATGAGCAGTTCTTC. Its translation is CASSGGLAGGYNEQFF. The variable domain in full, with the rest retrieved from reference TRBV5-1 and TRBJ2-1, is KAGVTQTPRYLIKTRGQQVTLSCSPISGHRSVSWYQQTPGQGLQFLFEYFSETQRNKGNFPGRFSGRQFSNSRSEMNVSTLELGDSALYLCASSGGLAGGYNEQFFGPGTRLTVL.

On this clone itself: Other DNA sequences from this sample encode an identical CDR3 as well. The rearrangement joins TRBV6-5 to TRBJ2-7, with 7 bases aligning to TRBD1. The V segment lost 5 bases and the J segment 3 bases; nucleotides outside the gene matches: 10. The CDR3 runs 15 residues. Germline CDR1 MNHEY, CDR2 SVGAGI. CDR3 residues: CASSTTGFSIYEQYF. In nucleotides, the CDR3 is TGTGCCAGCAGTACGACAGGGTTTTCGATCTACGAGCAGTACTTC.

The gene calls are TRBV5-1 and TRBJ2-2; TRBD2 agrees at 9 bases. The germline CDR1 and CDR2 sequences are SGHRS and YFSETQ. V gave up 5 bases and J gave up 3 bases; unmatched junction bases: 5. This CDR3 has 15 residues. The CDR3 DNA is TGCGCCAGCAGATTAGCGGGAGAATACACCGGGGAGCTGTTTTTT. It specifies CASRLAGEYTGELFF.

This chain joins TRBV7-9 and TRBJ1-2, with a tentative D call TRBD1 (6 bases). Germline values: CDR1 SEHNR, CDR2 FQNEAQ (reference sequence). The CDR3 runs to 13 residues. Trimming stripped 5 bases from V and 8 bases from J, with 15 bases between. In nucleotides, the CDR3 is TGTGCCAGCAGCCCAGAGGGCAGGGGAGGCTACACCTTC. Its protein is CASSPEGRGGYTF. The entire variable domain, with the rest obtained from reference TRBV7-9 and TRBJ1-2, is as follows: DTGVSQNPRHKITKRGQNVTFRCDPISEHNRLYWYRQTLGQGPEFLTYFQNEAQLEKSRLLSDRFSAERPKGSFSTLEIQRTEQGDSAMYLCASSPEGRGGYTFGSGTRLTVV.

The J gene is TRBJ2-3, the V gene TRBV11-3, with D possibly TRBD1 on 5 matching bases. V was shortened by 5 bases and J by 7 bases, with 13 bases between the two germline ends. Looked up from germline, CDR1 is SGHNT and CDR2 is YENEEA. The CDR3 totals 13 residues. The CDR3 loop reads CASSPKGVNTQYF. The CDR3 DNA reads TGTGCCAGCAGCCCAAAAGGGGTAAATACGCAGTATTTT.

This sequence joins TRBV20-1 and TRBJ1-2; 7 positions agree with TRBD1. The CDR3 spans 10 residues. The V gene end was trimmed by 6 bases and the J gene end by 8 bases; junction bases not matched to a gene: 3. The V gene's germline CDR1 is DFQATT and CDR2 SNEGSKA (reference sequence). CDR3 residues: CSAGTAGYTF. The CDR3 DNA reads as TGCAGTGCAGGGACAGCCGGCTACACCTTC.

This rearrangement joins TRBV2 to TRBJ1-2, with 8 positions matching TRBD1. Germline assignment: CDR1 SNHLY and CDR2 FYNNEI. This CDR3 has 13 amino acids. The V segment lost 10 bases and the J segment 8 bases; nucleotides outside the gene matches: 12. CDR3 in amino acids: CAISGQARRGYTF. The CDR3 DNA reads TGTGCCATCTCGGGACAGGCCCGGAGAGGCTACACCTTC.

The genes are TRBV5-1 and TRBJ2-2, with D possibly matching TRBD2 (5 bases). The V gene lost 2 bases and the J gene lost 8 bases, with 13 bases spanning the gap. The CDR3 runs 14 residues. Germline CDR1 and CDR2: SGHRS and YFSETQ. The CDR3 sequence is CASSLGLGLGELFF. The CDR3 DNA reads as TGCGCCAGCAGCTTAGGACTTGGTTTGGGGGAGCTGTTTTTT.

This clone was counted only a few times. The genes are TRBV29-1 and TRBJ1-2; 9 positions match TRBD1. The germline V gene encodes CDR1 SQVTM and CDR2 ANQGSEA. With V trimmed by 4 bases and J by 8 bases, 8 bases remained unmatched. The CDR3 has 13 residues. The CDR3 DNA is TGCAGCGTTGGGGGACAGGGATGGTCCGGCTACACCTTC. Its translation: CSVGGQGWSGYTF.

The genes are TRBV6-6 and TRBJ2-5, with a weak D call TRBD2 (5 bases). CDR3 length equals 16 residues. Trimming took 0 bases from V and 2 from J, leaving 13 bases between them. In germline, CDR1 is MNHNY, CDR2 SVGAGI (reference sequence). The CDR3 sequence is CASSYSSPGGQETQYF. CDR3 nucleotide sequence: TGTGCCAGCAGTTACTCGAGTCCTGGAGGACAAGAGACCCAGTACTTC.

The CDR3 protein is CASSGGGDSPLHF. CDR3 nucleotides: TGTGCCAGCAGCGGAGGGGGCGATTCACCCCTCCACTTT. V and J are TRBV9 and TRBJ1-6, with 7 bases aligning to TRBD1. This CDR3 is built from 13 residues. V lost 3 bases to trimming and J lost 8 bases; unmatched junction nucleotides: 2. The germline gives CDR1 SGDLS, CDR2 YYNGEE.

The chain employs TRBV5-8 and TRBJ1-2; TRBD1 aligns across 7 bases. Trimming at V came to 4 bases and at J to 4 bases, leaving 13 bases not matched to a gene. The V gene's germline CDR1 is SGHTS and CDR2 YDEGEE. The CDR3 runs to 16 residues. CDR3 nucleotides: TGTGCCAGCAGCGATCGAGAAAGACAGGGATTCTATGGCTACACCTTC. Encoded protein: CASSDRERQGFYGYTF.

V is TRBV5-1 and J is TRBJ2-3; perhaps TRBD1 as D (6 bases). V was shortened by 5 bases and J by 0 bases, with 19 bases between the two germline ends. This CDR3 is built from 17 residues. The germline CDR1 and CDR2 sequences are SGHRS and YFSETQ. The CDR3 region has the DNA TGCGCCAGCAGTTTCCTGAGGCAGGGGAGAAGCACAGATACGCAGTATTTT. The encoded protein is CASSFLRQGRSTDTQYF.

The J gene is TRBJ2-2, the V gene TRBV19; D not resolved. The CDR3 extends over 14 amino acids. Germline CDR1 is LNHDA and CDR2 is SQIVND (reference sequence). The V end lost 2 bases, the J end lost 4 bases, and 8 bases lay between the germline ends. CDR3 bases: TGTGCCAGTAGTATAAGCAGGTTCACCGGGGAGCTGTTTTTT. This gives the protein CASSISRFTGELFF.

This chain uses TRBV6-1 with TRBJ1-2; D not resolved. CDR1 and CDR2 from the germline V gene are MNHNS and SASEGT. This CDR3 is built from 14 residues. Trimming shortened V by 2 bases and J by 2 bases, and 9 bases separated the two germline ends. Written as DNA, the CDR3 is TGTGCCAGCAGTGAAAGAAAAGAGAACTATGGCTACACCTTC. Protein: CASSERKENYGYTF.

This chain connects TRBV5-1 to TRBJ2-3; D uncertain. Germline V gene sequence: CDR1 SGHRS, CDR2 YFSETQ. The V gene lost 4 bases and the J gene lost 2 bases, with 17 bases spanning the gap. The CDR3 runs to 16 residues. The CDR3 loop reads CASSPEIAGTTDTQYF. The CDR3 coding sequence is TGCGCCAGCAGCCCTGAAATAGCCGGCACCACAGATACGCAGTATTTT.

In nucleotides, the CDR3 is TGCGCCAGCAGCTTGAGAGCCGCTAACCTATTCAATGAGCAGTTCTTC. This encodes CASSLRAANLFNEQFF. The V gene is TRBV5-1, the J gene TRBJ2-1, with D unclear. Germline V gives CDR1 SGHRS, CDR2 YFSETQ. This CDR3 is built from 16 residues. Trimming pared 1 base from V and 6 bases from J, leaving 17 bases between. Full variable domain (remainder filled in from reference TRBV5-1 and TRBJ2-1): KAGVTQTPRYLIKTRGQQVTLSCSPISGHRSVSWYQQTPGQGLQFLFEYFSETQRNKGNFPGRFSGRQFSNSRSEMNVSTLELGDSALYLCASSLRAANLFNEQFFGPGTRLTVL.

The chain combines TRBV9 with TRBJ2-5; 13 positions match TRBD2. This CDR3 has 19 residues. In germline, CDR1 is SGDLS, CDR2 YYNGEE. V was clipped by 6 bases and J by 1 base; unmatched bases: 15. The CDR3 sequence is CASTVGGTSGTALQETQYF. The CDR3 nucleotides are TGTGCCAGCACCGTTGGGGGGACTAGCGGGACCGCCCTCCAAGAGACCCAGTACTTC.